The rows below give T cell receptor beta chains drawn from one sample of a study of cytomegalovirus exposure and HLA in healthy donors. Method: immunoSEQ multiplex PCR; TCRdb's copy keeps in-frame clones and lacks some. The sample carries about 140,000 clones, approximately 72% recorded once. Specimen: PBMCs. The source of these receptors is a woman aged 55 to 70 in good health and CMV-seronegative. Both conserved end residues are part of each CDR3. A D gene is named only where the DNA matches it firmly. Clone size is shown for a subset of rows, as once, few, many or a class of expanded clone.

clone size: few
V gene: TRBV6-1
J gene: TRBJ2-3
D gene: TRBD1
CDR3 protein: CASRLLWTGPDTQYF
CDR3 DNA: TGTGCCAGCAGATTACTATGGACAGGACCAGATACGCAGTATTTT

clone size: NA
V gene: TRBV7-9
J gene: TRBJ1-2
D gene: TRBD1
CDR3 protein: CASSPQGYDGYTF
CDR3 DNA: TGTGCCAGCAGCCCACAGGGGTACGATGGCTACACCTTC

clone size: NA
V gene: TRBV6-1
J gene: TRBJ1-2
D gene: TRBD1
CDR3 protein: CASSAGQGVYGYTF
CDR3 DNA: TGTGCCAGCAGCGCAGGACAGGGAGTCTATGGCTACACCTTC

clone size: NA
V gene: TRBV5-8
J gene: TRBJ2-7
D gene: TRBD1
CDR3 protein: CASSHFSGTASYEQYF
CDR3 DNA: TGTGCCAGCAGCCATTTCTCCGGGACAGCCTCCTACGAGCAGTACTTC

clone size: NA
V gene: TRBV5-1
J gene: TRBJ2-5
D gene: TRBD2
CDR3 protein: CASSLTSGGSLRTQYF
CDR3 DNA: TGCGCCAGCAGCTTGACTAGCGGGGGATCACTGAGAACCCAGTACTTC

clone size: few
V gene: TRBV5-3
J gene: TRBJ2-6
D gene: NA
CDR3 protein: CARSYGTRGSGANVLTF
CDR3 DNA: TGTGCCAGAAGCTATGGGACAAGGGGATCTGGGGCCAACGTCCTGACTTTC

clone size: NA
V gene: TRBV10-3
J gene: TRBJ2-3
D gene: TRBD2
CDR3 protein: CAISLTTTGTSSDTQYF
CDR3 DNA: TGTGCCATCAGTCTCACCACCACCGGGACTAGTAGTGATACGCAGTATTTT

clone size: few
V gene: TRBV6-6
J gene: TRBJ2-3
D gene: NA
CDR3 protein: CASSPLATTDTQYF
CDR3 DNA: TGTGCCAGCAGTCCTCTAGCGACGACAGATACGCAGTATTTT

clone size: NA
V gene: TRBV7-3
J gene: TRBJ2-3
D gene: TRBD2
CDR3 protein: CASSPRGLADLTDTQYF
CDR3 DNA: TGTGCCAGCAGCCCCAGAGGACTAGCGGACCTCACAGATACGCAGTATTTT

clone size: NA
V gene: TRBV5-4
J gene: TRBJ2-1
D gene: TRBD2
CDR3 protein: CASSLTSGSRTQFF
CDR3 DNA: TGTGCCAGCAGTTTGACTAGCGGGAGTCGGACCCAGTTCTTC

clone size: NA
V gene: TRBV18
J gene: TRBJ2-5
D gene: TRBD2
CDR3 protein: CASSDGGSGQETQYF
CDR3 DNA: TGTGCCAGCTCGGATGGCGGGAGTGGCCAAGAGACCCAGTACTTC

clone size: once
V gene: TRBV27
J gene: TRBJ1-1
D gene: NA
CDR3 protein: CASSAGVTEAFF
CDR3 DNA: TGTGCCAGCAGCGCAGGGGTTACTGAAGCTTTCTTT

clone size: NA
V gene: TRBV7-9
J gene: TRBJ1-2
D gene: NA
CDR3 protein: CASSLVQGNYGYTF
CDR3 DNA: TGTGCCAGCAGCTTAGTCCAGGGGAACTATGGCTACACCTTC

clone size: once
V gene: TRBV29-1
J gene: TRBJ1-5
D gene: TRBD1
CDR3 protein: CSVVEQGATQPQHF
CDR3 DNA: TGCAGCGTTGTGGAACAGGGGGCGACTCAGCCCCAGCATTTT

clone size: NA
V gene: TRBV5-1
J gene: TRBJ2-1
D gene: NA
CDR3 protein: CASSSQVYNEQFF
CDR3 DNA: TGCGCCAGCAGCTCCCAGGTCTACAATGAGCAGTTCTTC

clone size: NA
V gene: TRBV25-1
J gene: TRBJ2-5
D gene: NA
CDR3 protein: CASSQTGSLETQYF
CDR3 DNA: TGTGCCAGCAGCCAGACAGGTTCTTTGGAGACCCAGTACTTC

clone size: NA
V gene: TRBV6-1
J gene: TRBJ1-3
D gene: NA
CDR3 protein: CASSEDRARNTIYF
CDR3 DNA: TGTGCCAGCAGTGAAGACAGGGCAAGAAACACCATATATTTT

clone size: once
V gene: TRBV4-1
J gene: TRBJ1-5
D gene: TRBD1
CDR3 protein: CASSQGTGFQPQHF
CDR3 DNA: TGCGCCAGCAGCCAAGGGACAGGGTTTCAGCCCCAGCATTTT

clone size: few
V gene: TRBV5-1
J gene: TRBJ2-5
D gene: NA
CDR3 protein: CASSLGPRQQETQYF
CDR3 DNA: TGCGCCAGCAGCTTAGGCCCGAGGCAACAAGAGACCCAGTACTTC

clone size: NA
V gene: TRBV2
J gene: TRBJ2-7
D gene: NA
CDR3 protein: CASSAEFSYEQYF
CDR3 DNA: TGTGCCAGCAGTGCGGAGTTCTCCTACGAGCAGTACTTC

clone size: few
V gene: TRBV7-8
J gene: TRBJ2-5
D gene: NA
CDR3 protein: CASSVQGETQYF
CDR3 DNA: TGTGCCAGCAGCGTCCAGGGTGAGACCCAGTACTTC

clone size: NA
V gene: TRBV19
J gene: TRBJ2-5
D gene: TRBD1
CDR3 protein: CASSPGQGARETQYF
CDR3 DNA: TGTGCCAGTAGTCCGGGACAGGGGGCGAGGGAGACCCAGTACTTC

clone size: NA
V gene: TRBV5-1
J gene: TRBJ2-7
D gene: TRBD2
CDR3 protein: CASSLVASGNYEQYF
CDR3 DNA: TGCGCCAGCAGCTTGGTTGCTAGCGGGAACTACGAGCAGTACTTC

clone size: NA
V gene: TRBV5-8
J gene: TRBJ2-7
D gene: TRBD1
CDR3 protein: CASSPPPGQGAWYEQYF
CDR3 DNA: TGTGCCAGCAGCCCACCCCCGGGACAGGGGGCTTGGTACGAGCAGTACTTC

clone size: NA
V gene: TRBV7-9
J gene: TRBJ1-1
D gene: NA
CDR3 protein: CASSLAVMGHRPLNTEAFF
CDR3 DNA: TGTGCCAGCAGCTTAGCGGTGATGGGACATCGCCCCCTGAACACTGAAGCTTTCTTT

clone size: NA
V gene: TRBV6-5
J gene: TRBJ1-5
D gene: NA
CDR3 protein: CASREGGQVNQPQHF
CDR3 DNA: TGTGCCAGCCGGGAGGGAGGCCAGGTCAATCAGCCCCAGCATTTT

clone size: NA
V gene: TRBV5-4
J gene: TRBJ1-1
D gene: NA
CDR3 protein: CASSVVGLTEAFF
CDR3 DNA: TGTGCCAGCAGCGTTGTGGGGCTCACTGAAGCTTTCTTT

clone size: few
V gene: TRBV11-2
J gene: TRBJ2-5
D gene: TRBD2
CDR3 protein: CASSLGPAGGVPETQYF
CDR3 DNA: TGTGCCAGCAGCTTAGGACCAGCGGGGGGGGTCCCAGAGACCCAGTACTTC

clone size: few
V gene: TRBV19
J gene: TRBJ1-5
D gene: TRBD1
CDR3 protein: CASSIESGTANQPQHF
CDR3 DNA: TGTGCCAGTAGTATAGAGTCCGGGACAGCTAATCAGCCCCAGCATTTT

clone size: NA
V gene: TRBV18
J gene: TRBJ2-3
D gene: NA
CDR3 protein: CASSLKSTDTQYF
CDR3 DNA: TGTGCCAGCTCGTTAAAATCCACAGATACGCAGTATTTT

clone size: NA
V gene: TRBV6-1
J gene: TRBJ1-5
D gene: NA
CDR3 protein: CASSALRTPNQPQHF
CDR3 DNA: TGTGCCAGCAGTGCCCTCAGGACACCTAATCAGCCCCAGCATTTT

clone size: NA
V gene: TRBV5-4
J gene: TRBJ1-1
D gene: NA
CDR3 protein: CASSFGPTDTEAFF
CDR3 DNA: TGTGCCAGCAGCTTTGGTCCCACTGACACTGAAGCTTTCTTT

clone size: NA
V gene: TRBV2
J gene: TRBJ2-7
D gene: NA
CDR3 protein: CASGSEHEQYF
CDR3 DNA: TGTGCCAGCGGTAGCGAGCACGAGCAGTACTTC

clone size: few
V gene: TRBV25-1
J gene: TRBJ2-7
D gene: TRBD1
CDR3 protein: CASSMGQSSSYEQYF
CDR3 DNA: TGTGCCAGCAGTATGGGACAGTCGAGCTCCTACGAGCAGTACTTC

clone size: NA
V gene: TRBV9
J gene: TRBJ2-7
D gene: TRBD2
CDR3 protein: CASSALAGTSYEQYF
CDR3 DNA: TGTGCCAGCAGCGCCCTAGCGGGGACCTCCTACGAGCAGTACTTC

clone size: NA
V gene: TRBV19
J gene: TRBJ1-1
D gene: TRBD1
CDR3 protein: CASRRFDTGDTEAFF
CDR3 DNA: TGTGCCAGTAGGCGGTTTGACACAGGGGACACTGAAGCTTTCTTT

clone size: few
V gene: TRBV7-2
J gene: TRBJ2-7
D gene: TRBD1
CDR3 protein: CASSLAGQISYEQYF
CDR3 DNA: TGTGCCAGCAGCTTAGCGGGACAGATCTCCTACGAGCAGTACTTC

clone size: NA
V gene: TRBV7-2
J gene: TRBJ1-3
D gene: NA
CDR3 protein: CASSFGPGSGNTIYF
CDR3 DNA: TGTGCCAGCAGCTTCGGTCCGGGCTCTGGAAACACCATATATTTT

clone size: NA
V gene: TRBV7-2
J gene: TRBJ2-2
D gene: TRBD2
CDR3 protein: CASSNRLAAKSGELFF
CDR3 DNA: TGTGCCAGCAGCAACCGACTAGCGGCCAAGTCCGGGGAGCTGTTTTTT

clone size: NA
V gene: TRBV9
J gene: TRBJ2-1
D gene: TRBD2
CDR3 protein: CASTRGSGGTYNEQFF
CDR3 DNA: TGTGCCAGCACCCGGGGGTCGGGGGGGACCTACAATGAGCAGTTCTTC